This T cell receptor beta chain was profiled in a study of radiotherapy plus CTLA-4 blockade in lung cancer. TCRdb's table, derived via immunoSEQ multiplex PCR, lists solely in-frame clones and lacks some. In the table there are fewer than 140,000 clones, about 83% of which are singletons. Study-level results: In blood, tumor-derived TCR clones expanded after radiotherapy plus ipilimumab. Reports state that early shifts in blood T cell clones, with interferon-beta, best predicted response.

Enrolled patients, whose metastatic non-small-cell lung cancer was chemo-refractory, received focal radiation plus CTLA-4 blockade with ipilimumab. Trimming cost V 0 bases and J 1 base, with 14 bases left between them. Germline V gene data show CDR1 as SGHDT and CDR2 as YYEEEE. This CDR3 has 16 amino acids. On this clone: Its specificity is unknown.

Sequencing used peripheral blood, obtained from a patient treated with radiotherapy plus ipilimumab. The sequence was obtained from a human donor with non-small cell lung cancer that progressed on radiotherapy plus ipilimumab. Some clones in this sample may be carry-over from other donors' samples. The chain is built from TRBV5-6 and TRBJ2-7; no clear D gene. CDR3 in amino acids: CASSLVWQIRSYEQYF. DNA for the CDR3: TGTGCCAGCAGCTTGGTTTGGCAGATTAGATCCTACGAGCAGTACTTC. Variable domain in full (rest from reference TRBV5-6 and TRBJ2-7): DAGVTQSPTHLIKTRGQQVTLRCSPKSGHDTVSWYQQALGQGPQFIFQYYEEEERQRGNFPDRFSGHQFPNYSSELNVNALLLGDSALYLCASSLVWQIRSYEQYFGPGTRLTVT.